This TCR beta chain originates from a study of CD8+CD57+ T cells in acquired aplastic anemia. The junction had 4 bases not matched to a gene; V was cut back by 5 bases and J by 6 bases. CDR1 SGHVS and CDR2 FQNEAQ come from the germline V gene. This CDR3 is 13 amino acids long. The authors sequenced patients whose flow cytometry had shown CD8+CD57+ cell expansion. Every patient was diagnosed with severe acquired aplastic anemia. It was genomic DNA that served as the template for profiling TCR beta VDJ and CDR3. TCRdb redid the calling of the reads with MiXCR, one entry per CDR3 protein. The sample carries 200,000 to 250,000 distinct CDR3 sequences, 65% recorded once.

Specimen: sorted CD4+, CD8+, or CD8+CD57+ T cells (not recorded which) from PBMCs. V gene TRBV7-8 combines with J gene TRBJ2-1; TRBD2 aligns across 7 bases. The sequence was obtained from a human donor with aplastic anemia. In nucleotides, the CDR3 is TGTGCCAGCAGCAGGGACTACTCCAATGAGCAGTTCTTC. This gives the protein CASSRDYSNEQFF.